The subject of this entry is one T cell receptor (beta chain). Its antigen is still unknown. It has no much larger one-base neighbor in the sample; base qualities were not kept. The CDR1 and CDR2 encoded by the germline V gene are MGHRA and YSYEKL. Unmatched junction bases come to 9, with V trimmed by 1 base and J by 3 bases. Spanning cysteine to phenylalanine, the CDR3 consists of 17 amino acids. The retained sequence is limited to the CDR3, 51 bases, with the frame set at the first base. CD8 naive samples were obtained by positive selection for CCR7 among CD45RO-negative cells, yielding a CD45RA+CCR7+ population from which TemRA cells were excluded. Healthy HIV-negative adults with no recently reported acute infections or vaccinations were included as donors. Every donor was a Caucasian adult residing in Nashville, Tennessee, USA. Blood was collected by leukapheresis, and PBMCs were isolated by Ficoll-Histopaque density gradient centrifugation and then cryopreserved in liquid nitrogen vapor phase. Analytical flow cytometry was used to check the purity and quantity of every magnetically sorted T cell population. Genomic DNA was isolated from every sorted fraction and measured by UV absorbance on a Nanodrop 2000c.

Using the deep immunoSEQ assay, TCR CDR3 regions were amplified from genomic DNA by multiplex PCR. Genomic DNA extracted from each cell subset was distributed evenly over all wells of several immunoSEQ 96-well plates, and each plate served as one replicate. For sorted subsets, each replicate PCR was loaded with about 0.2 ug genomic DNA, equivalent to about 30,000 T cell genomes. The purified libraries were quantified using a Qubit 3.0 fluorometer, sized with a Bioanalyzer 2100, and then quantified again using the KAPA Library Quantification kit. Every immunoSEQ 96-well plate was sequenced on a separate single-read 150-cycle Illumina NextSeq 550 flow cell. Concerning the study's data processing: Because the immunoSEQ output held only junctional sequences and lacked quality scores, the filtering could not match the filtering applied to full-length reads. Sequences were annotated with PyIR, a Python wrapper for IgBLAST v1.9, and V/J genes and CDR3 were assigned using IMGT germline references. Any read was removed if the V/J assignment was weak (E-value above 1e-6), the CDR3 was missing, or the read contained stop codons, out-of-frame junctions, or ambiguous translated residues. V3J clonotypes were defined as sequences sharing the same inferred V gene, J gene, and CDR3 amino acid sequence. To compute the percentage overlap between repertoires, the number of shared unique clonotypes was divided by the size of the smaller repertoire. Repertoire richness was assessed with RTK rarefaction, the Chao1 estimator, and Recon v2.1 estimates of unobserved clonotypes. Generation probabilities for all TCRbeta clonotypes obtained by the gDNA method from a handful of donors were computed using OLGA. TCRdb carries this immuneACCESS record with in-frame sequences only. Its versions omit some clonotypes, under half of them owing to an unresolved V gene in the studies checked, with the rest unexplained. D and trimming come from the DNA, and the V and J calls and clone size come from that table. This sample lists 800,000 or so clones; 90% to 97% were detected once. About 0.22% of the sample is taken by the ten largest.

The sample originates from a study of shared clonotypes between healthy human individuals (dated by TCRdb to between 2020 and 2021). Turning to the overall study: The cohort included three men and two women between 18 and 49 years of age. To estimate repertoire size and how much clonotype sharing occurs between individuals, the study deeply sequenced the blood TCR repertoires of five healthy adults. Libraries were prepared and TCR repertoires were sequenced by different laboratories using diverse techniques, in order to increase sequencing depth and limit assay-specific biases. Per donor, leukapheresis produced somewhere between about 0.9 and 9.5 billion PBMCs. For each donor, three plates each were used for CD4 naive and CD4 memory, two plates were used for CD8 naive, and one plate was used for CD8 memory.

The research as a whole found: Based on pairwise subsampling, the degree of clonotype sharing among donors was expected to be affected by sequencing depth. Because the study included a small number of donors, the genetic and exposure-history diversity represented was limited. Rarefaction of sorted-subset datasets indicated incomplete sequencing despite the large sequencing depth. Sampling was restricted to blood, and TCR repertoires in tissue are likely to differ from TCR repertoires in blood. Compared with non-shared clonotypes, clonotypes shared by all four sorted-subset donors had higher generation probabilities. Naive subsets generally had larger estimated clonotype richness than memory subsets did. About 4.5% of naive CD4, approximately 3.7% of naive CD8, about 2.4% of memory CD4, and 0.4% of memory CD8 clonotypes were shared across four donors.

What was sequenced was naive CD8+ T cells sorted from blood. What the cell subset or site label conveys for this sample: CD45RA+CCR7+. Recombination joined TRBV4-1 with TRBJ2-1, with 7 bases in between that match TRBD1. The sequence came from a man younger than 40 in good health. CDR3 reads: CASSQVDRAPGYNEQFF. The DNA sequence is given as TGCGCCAGCAGCCAAGTTGACAGGGCGCCGGGCTACAATGAGCAGTTCTTC.